This note documents a single T cell receptor beta chain sequence. This may be a read error, as it is one base from a much larger clone. After removal of 0 bases from V and 0 bases from J, the junction contained 3 bases not matched to a gene. The CDR3 runs 16 residues. Germline V gene lookup returns CDR1 SGHRS and CDR2 YFSETQ. A J-beta primer mix and a sample-barcoded 5' primer were used in a second PCR of about 6 to 12 cycles. TCRdb reanalysed the 5' RACE reads using MiXCR and keeps one entry per CDR3 protein. The sample has 650,000 or so distinct CDR3 sequences, roughly half seen once. This sample is part of a study of blood T cells in healthy people across ages.

The receptor comes from a woman at least 80 years old in good health. The chain combines TRBV5-1 with TRBJ2-3; TRBD2 matches 8 bases. Sequencing input: blood. The DNA of the CDR3 is TGCGCCAGCAGCTTGGGTCCTAGCGGGAGCACAGATACGCAGTATTTT. Its protein is CASSLGPSGSTDTQYF. Full variable domain (missing parts from reference TRBV5-1 and TRBJ2-3): KAGVTQTPRYLIKTRGQQVTLSCSPISGHRSVSWYQQTPGQGLQFLFEYFSETQRNKGNFPGRFSGRQFSNSRSEMNVSTLELGDSALYLCASSLGPSGSTDTQYFGPGTRLTVL.